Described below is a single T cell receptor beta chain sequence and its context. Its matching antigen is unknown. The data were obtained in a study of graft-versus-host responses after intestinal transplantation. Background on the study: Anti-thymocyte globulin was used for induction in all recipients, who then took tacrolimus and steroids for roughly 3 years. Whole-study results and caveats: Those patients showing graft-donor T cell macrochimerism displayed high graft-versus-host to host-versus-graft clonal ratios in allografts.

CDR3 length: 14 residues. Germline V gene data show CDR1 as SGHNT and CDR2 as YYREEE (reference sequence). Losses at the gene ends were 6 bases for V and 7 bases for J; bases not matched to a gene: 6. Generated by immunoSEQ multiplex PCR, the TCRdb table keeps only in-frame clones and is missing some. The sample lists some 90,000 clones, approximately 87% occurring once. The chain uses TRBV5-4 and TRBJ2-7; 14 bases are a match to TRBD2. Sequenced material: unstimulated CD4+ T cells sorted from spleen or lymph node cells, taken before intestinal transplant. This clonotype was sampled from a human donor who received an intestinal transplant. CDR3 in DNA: TGTGCCAGCACCACGGGACTAGCGGGGGTTGAGCAGTACTTC. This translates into CASTTGLAGVEQYF.